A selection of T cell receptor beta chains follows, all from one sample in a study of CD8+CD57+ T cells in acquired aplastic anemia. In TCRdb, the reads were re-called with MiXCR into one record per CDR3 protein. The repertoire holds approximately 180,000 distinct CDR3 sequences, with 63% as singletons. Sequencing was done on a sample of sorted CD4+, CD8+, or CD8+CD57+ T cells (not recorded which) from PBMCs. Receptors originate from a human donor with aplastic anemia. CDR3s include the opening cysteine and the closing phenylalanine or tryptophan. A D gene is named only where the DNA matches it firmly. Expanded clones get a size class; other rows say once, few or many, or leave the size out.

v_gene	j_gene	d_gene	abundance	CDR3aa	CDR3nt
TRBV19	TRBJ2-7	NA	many	CASGRQGAPYEQYF	TGTGCCAGCGGGAGACAGGGAGCCCCCTACGAGCAGTACTTC
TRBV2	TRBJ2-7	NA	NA	CASSEGVGSYEQYF	TGTGCCAGCAGTGAGGGAGTAGGGTCCTACGAGCAGTACTTC
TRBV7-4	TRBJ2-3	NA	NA	CASSLGYSGTDTQCF	TGTGCCAGCAGCTTAGGGTATTCTGGCACAGATACGCAGTGTTTT
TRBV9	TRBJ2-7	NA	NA	CASSVDGQYYEQYF	TGTGCCAGCAGCGTAGACGGACAGTACTACGAGCAGTACTTC
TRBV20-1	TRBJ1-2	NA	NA	CSASTGYTF	TGCAGTGCTAGCACTGGCTACACCTTC
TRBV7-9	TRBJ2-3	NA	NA	CASTKGGDTQYF	TGTGCCAGCACCAAGGGGGGGGATACGCAGTATTTT
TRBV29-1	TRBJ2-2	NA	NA	CSVRRPNTGELFF	TGCAGCGTGAGAAGGCCGAACACCGGGGAGCTGTTTTTT
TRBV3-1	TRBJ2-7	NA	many	CASSQTGDNEQYF	TGTGCCAGCAGCCAAACGGGGGACAACGAGCAGTACTTC
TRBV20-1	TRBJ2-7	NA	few	CSARRGSNYEQYF	TGCAGTGCTAGACGGGGCAGCAACTACGAGCAGTACTTC
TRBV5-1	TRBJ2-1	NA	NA	CASSPGPLSSYNEQFF	TGCGCCAGCAGCCCGGGACCTCTGAGCTCCTACAATGAGCAGTTCTTC
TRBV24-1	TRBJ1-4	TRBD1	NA	CASSSTGGRANEKLFF	TGTGCCAGCAGTTCGACAGGGGGTAGAGCTAATGAAAAACTGTTTTTT
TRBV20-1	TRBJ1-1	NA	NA	CSARTRDTEAFF	TGCAGTGCTAGAACGAGGGACACTGAAGCTTTCTTT
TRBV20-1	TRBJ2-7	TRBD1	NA	CSANRDRGWYEQYF	TGCAGTGCTAATAGGGACAGGGGGTGGTACGAGCAGTACTTC
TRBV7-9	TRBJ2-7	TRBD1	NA	CAGGQEYEQYF	TGTGCTGGGGGACAGGAGTACGAGCAGTACTTC
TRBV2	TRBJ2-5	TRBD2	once	CATSTGGGIGTQYF	TGTGCCACCAGCACGGGGGGGGGCATTGGGACCCAGTACTTC
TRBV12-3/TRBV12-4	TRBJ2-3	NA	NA	CASSVIGIDTDTQYF	TGTGCCAGCAGTGTAATCGGTATAGACACAGATACGCAGTATTTT
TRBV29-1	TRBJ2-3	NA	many	CSARGADTQYF	TGCAGCGCCAGGGGGGCAGATACGCAGTATTTT
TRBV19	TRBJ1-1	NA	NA	CASRLRMMNTEAFF	TGTGCCAGTAGGCTCCGGATGATGAACACTGAAGCTTTCTTT
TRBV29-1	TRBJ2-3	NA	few	CSVRWGGGTDTQYF	TGCAGCGTGCGTTGGGGAGGTGGCACAGATACGCAGTATTTT
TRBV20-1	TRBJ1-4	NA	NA	CSAKHELYNEKLFF	TGCAGTGCCAAGCACGAGTTATATAATGAAAAACTGTTTTTT
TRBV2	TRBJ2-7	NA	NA	CASRYPTGSFTYEQYF	TGTGCCAGCAGATACCCCACAGGGTCTTTCACCTACGAGCAGTACTTC
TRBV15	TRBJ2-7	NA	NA	CATSARLGYEQYF	TGTGCCACCAGCGCAAGGCTCGGATACGAGCAGTACTTC
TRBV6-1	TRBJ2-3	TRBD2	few	CASSSGTSGTRDTQYF	TGTGCCAGCAGTTCCGGGACTAGCGGGACGCGAGATACGCAGTATTTT
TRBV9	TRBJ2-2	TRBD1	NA	CASSPRGKASSTGELFF	TGTGCCAGCAGCCCCAGGGGGAAAGCTTCTAGCACCGGGGAGCTGTTTTTT
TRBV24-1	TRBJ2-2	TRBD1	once	CATSDSRVRDRITGELFF	TGTGCCACCAGTGATTCCCGAGTAAGGGACAGGATCACCGGGGAGCTGTTTTTT
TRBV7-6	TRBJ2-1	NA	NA	CASRERVSSYNEQFF	TGTGCCAGCAGGGAGCGTGTAAGCTCCTACAATGAGCAGTTCTTC
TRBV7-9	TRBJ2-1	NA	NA	CASSLVNQGGEQFF	TGTGCCAGCAGCTTAGTGAATCAAGGAGGGGAGCAGTTCTTC
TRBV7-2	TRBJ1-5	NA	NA	CASSHSFDQPQHF	TGTGCCAGCAGCCACAGCTTCGATCAGCCCCAGCATTTT
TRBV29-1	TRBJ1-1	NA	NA	CSAIRQMNTEAFF	TGCAGCGCCATCCGCCAGATGAACACTGAAGCTTTCTTT
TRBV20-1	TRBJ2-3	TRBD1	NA	CSAKGTGGYYTQYF	TGCAGTGCTAAGGGCACAGGGGGCTACTATACGCAGTATTTT
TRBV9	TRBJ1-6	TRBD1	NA	CASSLRDRDSPLHF	TGTGCCAGCAGCCTCCGGGACAGGGATTCACCCCTCCACTTT
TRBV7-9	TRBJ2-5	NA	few	CASSLEERVRETQYF	TGTGCCAGCAGCTTAGAGGAGCGTGTGCGAGAGACCCAGTACTTC
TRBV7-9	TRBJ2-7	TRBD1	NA	CASSPPTGGSYEQYF	TGTGCCAGCAGCCCTCCGACAGGGGGCTCCTACGAGCAGTACTTC
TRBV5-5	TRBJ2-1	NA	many	CASSLELVYNEQFF	TGTGCCAGCAGCTTGGAACTAGTCTACAATGAGCAGTTCTTC
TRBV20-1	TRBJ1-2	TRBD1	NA	CSAREGQGAHGYTF	TGCAGTGCTAGAGAGGGACAGGGGGCCCACGGCTACACCTTC
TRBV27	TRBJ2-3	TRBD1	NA	CASSYTGQGSTDTQYF	TGTGCCAGCAGTTATACCGGACAGGGGTCCACAGATACGCAGTATTTT
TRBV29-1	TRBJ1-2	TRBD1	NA	CSVEKRDRAGGYTF	TGCAGCGTTGAGAAGCGGGACAGGGCGGGTGGCTACACCTTC
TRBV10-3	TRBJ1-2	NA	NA	CAISELQVYGYTF	TGTGCCATCAGTGAGTTACAGGTATATGGCTACACCTTC
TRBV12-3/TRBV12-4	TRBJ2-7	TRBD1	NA	CASSTTGVSYEQYF	TGTGCCAGCAGTACGACAGGGGTCTCCTACGAGCAGTACTTC
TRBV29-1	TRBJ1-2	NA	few	CSVGVNYGYTF	TGCAGCGTTGGTGTCAACTATGGCTACACCTTC
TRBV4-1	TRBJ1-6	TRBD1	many	CASSPGQGPGSPLHF	TGCGCCAGCAGCCCTGGACAGGGGCCTGGCTCACCCCTCCACTTT
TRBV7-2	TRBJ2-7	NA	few	CASSFLGGDGYEQYF	TGTGCCAGCAGCTTCCTCGGAGGGGACGGCTACGAGCAGTACTTC
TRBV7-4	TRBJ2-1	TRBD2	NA	CASSRCCGGVGEQFF	TGTGCCAGCAGCCGATGTTGTGGGGGGGTAGGAGAGCAGTTCTTC
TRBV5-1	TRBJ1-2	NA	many	CASSPAAANYGYTF	TGCGCCAGCAGCCCCGCGGCGGCTAACTATGGCTACACCTTC
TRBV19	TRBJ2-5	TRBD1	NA	CASLGTGPREAQYF	TGTGCCAGCCTAGGGACAGGACCTAGAGAGGCCCAGTACTTC
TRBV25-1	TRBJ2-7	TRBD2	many	CASSETSGGVDEQYF	TGTGCCAGCAGTGAGACTAGCGGGGGAGTTGACGAGCAGTACTTC
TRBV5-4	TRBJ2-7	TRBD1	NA	CASSYQGTGYSYEQYF	TGTGCCAGCAGCTATCAGGGGACAGGGTACTCCTACGAGCAGTACTTC
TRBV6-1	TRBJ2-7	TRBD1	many	CASNRDRGPDEQYF	TGTGCCAGCAATCGCGACAGGGGGCCCGACGAGCAGTACTTC
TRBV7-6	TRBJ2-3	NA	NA	CASSPEGGTDTQYF	TGTGCCAGCAGCCCAGAGGGGGGCACAGATACGCAGTATTTT
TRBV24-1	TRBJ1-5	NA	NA	CATVRQSNQPQHF	TGTGCCACCGTTCGCCAGAGCAATCAGCCCCAGCATTTT